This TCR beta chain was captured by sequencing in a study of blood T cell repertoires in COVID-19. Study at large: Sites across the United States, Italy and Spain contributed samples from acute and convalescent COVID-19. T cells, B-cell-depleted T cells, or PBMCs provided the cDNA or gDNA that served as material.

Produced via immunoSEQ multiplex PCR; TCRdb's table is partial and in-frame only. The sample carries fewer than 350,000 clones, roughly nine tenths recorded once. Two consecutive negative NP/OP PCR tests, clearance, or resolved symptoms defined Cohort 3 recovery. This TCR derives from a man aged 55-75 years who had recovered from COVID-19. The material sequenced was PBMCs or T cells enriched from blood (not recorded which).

DNA for the CDR3: TGTGCCAGCAGTCAGTACAATGAGCAGTTCTTC. This gives the protein CASSQYNEQFF. The chain uses TRBV12-3 or TRBV12-4 and TRBJ2-1; no firm D call. The CDR3 totals 11 residues. Trimming removed 5 bases at V and 4 bases at J, with 3 bases between.